This T cell receptor beta chain stems from a study of T cells in Graves' hyperthyroidism and ophthalmopathy. Study-level background: At the time of initial diagnosis and before any treatment, peripheral blood was collected. Overall study results and limits: The majority of expanded thyroid clonotypes above 0.001 also appeared in blood.

Trimming took 3 bases from V and 3 from J; bases not matched to a gene: 2. There are 14 residues in the CDR3. For ophthalmopathy patients, the Clinical Activity Score was at least 3 and the NOSPECS grade at least 4; duration was under 3 months. It was around 10 ml of fresh peripheral blood that supplied the PBMCs. The TCR beta CDR3 regions underwent amplification using RNA transcripts as the source. The primer set for the first-round RT-PCR of the TCR CDR3 was HTBI. TCRdb reprocessed the multiplex PCR reads with MiXCR, giving one entry per CDR3 protein. The sample comprises about 300,000 distinct CDR3 sequences, roughly 20% of which are singletons, and about 40% rests with the top ten. This clonotype was detected many times. Its antigen is still unknown.

The J gene is TRBJ2-7, the V gene TRBV12-3 or TRBV12-4; 10 bases match TRBD2. Material: blood. This clonotype originated in a man aged 45-60 years with Graves' ophthalmopathy. The DNA of the CDR3 is TGTGCCAGCAGTTTTGGACTAGCGGTCTACGAGCAGTACTTC. This gives the protein CASSFGLAVYEQYF.